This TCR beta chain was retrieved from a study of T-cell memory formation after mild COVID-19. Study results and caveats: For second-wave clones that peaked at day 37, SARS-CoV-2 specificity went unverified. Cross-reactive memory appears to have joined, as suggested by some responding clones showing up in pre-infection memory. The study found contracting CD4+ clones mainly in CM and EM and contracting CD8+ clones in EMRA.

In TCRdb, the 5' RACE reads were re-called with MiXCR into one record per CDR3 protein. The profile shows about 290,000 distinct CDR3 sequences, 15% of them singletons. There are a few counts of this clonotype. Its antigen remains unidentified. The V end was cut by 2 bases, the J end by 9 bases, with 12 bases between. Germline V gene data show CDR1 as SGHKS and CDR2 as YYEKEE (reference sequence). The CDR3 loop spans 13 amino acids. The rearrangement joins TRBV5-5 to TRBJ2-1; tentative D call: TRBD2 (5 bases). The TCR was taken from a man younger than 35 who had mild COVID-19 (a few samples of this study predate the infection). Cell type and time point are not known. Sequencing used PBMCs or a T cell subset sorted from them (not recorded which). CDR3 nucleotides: TGTGCCAGCAGCTTTAACAGCGGCGCTGAGCAGTTCTTC. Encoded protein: CASSFNSGAEQFF.